This T cell receptor beta chain was sequenced for a study of control samples from healthy donors and cancer patients (dated by TCRdb to about 2020). Worth noting for this clone: Its antigen remains undetermined. Base quality data are lacking; no much larger clone is found one base away.

To prepare the library, the immunoSEQ multiplex PCR assay was applied. TCRdb limited this immuneACCESS table to in-frame rearrangements with V and J called. A share of clones is missing; checked studies link under half to unresolved V genes, and the rest is unexplained. This sample lists 150,000 or so clones; approximately 92% were detected once. The top ten hold around 2.3% of the sample. The CDR3, from cysteine to phenylalanine, totals 14 residues. Only CDR3 DNA remains: 42 bases, in frame from the first base. Trimmed from V: 4 bases; trimmed from J: 11 bases; junction bases lacking a gene match: 10. For CDR1 and CDR2, the germline V gene (reference sequence) lists LGHDT and YNNKEL.

The sequencing sample was made of blood. This clonotype originated in a man between 40 and 49 years old in good health. The chain is assembled from TRBV3-1 (or the pseudogene TRBV3-2) and TRBJ2-5, with TRBD2 identical over 10 junction bases. The nucleotide sequence reads TGTGCCAGCAGCCCATACTCTACTAGCGGGGCTCAGTACTTC. Its protein reads: CASSPYSTSGAQYF.